Sequencing of this TCR beta chain was carried out in a study of breast tumors, draining lymph nodes, adjacent tissues. One entry per CDR3 protein, called by TCRdb with MiXCR from the multiplex PCR reads. The table lists about 110,000 distinct CDR3 sequences, about 29% of them singletons. This CDR3 has 15 residues. Germline V lookup: CDR1 SGHVS, CDR2 FNYEAQ. Breast cancer patients provided tissue from their axillary draining lymph nodes. The study, taken as a whole, reports: The lymph node origin of tumor T cells was framed as consistent with a hypothesis, not demonstrated.

On this clonotype itself: Antigen: not known. Its ends do not fully match the called genes, so a read error is possible.

The source material was axillary lymph node tissue. The V call is TRBV7-6, the J call TRBJ2-7, with D perhaps matching TRBD2 (6 bases). The receptor's source is a female donor with breast cancer. Some clones in this sample may be carry-over from other donors' samples. The CDR3, as DNA: TGTGCCAGCAGCTTAGATGCGGGGACGGCCTACGAGCAGCACTTC. It encodes CASSLDAGTAYEQHF.